This T cell receptor (beta chain) emerged from a study of yellow fever vaccine responses in identical twins. This clonotype appeared a single time. Its antigen is currently unknown. V dropped 0 bases and J dropped 4; count of bases not matched to a gene: 11. Per germline, CDR1 MNHEY and CDR2 SMNVEV (reference sequence). The CDR3 loop spans 17 amino acids. TCRdb re-derived calls from the RT-PCR reads in MiXCR, one entry per CDR3 protein. Of about 34,000 distinct CDR3 sequences in the sample, roughly three fifths were seen once. Findings of the study overall: Twins' vaccine T cell response reportedly gave the appearance of partial convergence and partial personalization.

The input for sequencing was T cells from blood (PBMCs), unsorted or a sorted subset (not recorded which), taken before or after yellow fever vaccination (not recorded which). The chain links TRBV27 to TRBJ1-2, with 7 bases matching TRBD1. This receptor was obtained from a young woman who received the yellow fever vaccine. This chain's CDR3 is CASSLSPRQGKSYGYTF. In DNA, the CDR3 is TGTGCCAGCAGTTTATCCCCAAGACAGGGCAAAAGCTATGGCTACACCTTC.